The 25 T cell receptor beta chains in this list originate from one sample, sequenced in a study of CD8+ T cells in alopecia areata. As for treatment: oral pan-JAK inhibitor, 5-10 mg twice daily. Extracted from the samples, RNA was reverse transcribed into cDNA to serve as the sequencing template. Clones were sequenced by immunoSEQ multiplex PCR, and TCRdb holds only the in-frame ones, with some missing. The sample holds about 210,000 clones; 43% are singletons and the top ten take roughly 2.8%. Sequences were derived from CD4+ T cells sorted from blood, sampled between weeks 36 and 40, from a patient treated with tofacitinib. The receptor set was obtained from a human donor with alopecia areata.

In its sample, this clone was seen a few times. The V call is TRBV4-3, the J call TRBJ2-1; no reliable D call. CDR1 and CDR2 (germline): LGHNA, YSLEER. V was clipped by 6 bases and J by 1 base, with 16 bases between them. The CDR3 contains 16 residues. The CDR3 spells CASSPRLPRSYNEQFF. In nucleotides, the CDR3 is TGCGCCAGCAGTCCTCGTCTACCCCGATCCTACAATGAGCAGTTCTTC.

The chain couples TRBV10-2 to TRBJ2-5; no definite D call. Germline values: CDR1 WSHSY, CDR2 SAAADI. There are 13 residues in the CDR3. Trimming removed 2 bases at V and 1 base at J, with 5 bases between. CDR3 sequence (DNA): TGCGCCAGCAGTGAGGACTCCCAAGAGACCCAGTACTTC. This translates into CASSEDSQETQYF.

The chain combines TRBV21-1 with TRBJ2-7. TRBV21-1 is assigned pseudogene status. This CDR3 has 13 amino acids. For the CDR3, the DNA is TGTGCCAGCAGGGGTGACGGCTCCTACGAGCAGTACTTC. This codes for CASRGDGSYEQYF.

This clone was found many times. J is TRBJ2-1 and V is TRBV7-3; 7 bases map to TRBD2. Germline CDR1 reads SGHTA; CDR2 reads FQGTGA. J lost 6 bases, V lost 3 bases, and 14 bases had no gene match. This CDR3 is 17 amino acids long. As DNA, the CDR3 is TGTGCCAGCAGCTTCCTCCCCGCGGGCGGGAGATCCAATGAGCAGTTCTTC. Its protein product is CASSFLPAGGRSNEQFF.

This clone was picked up a small number of times. The chain combines TRBV4-2 with TRBJ1-5; D gene ambiguous. The CDR3 totals 16 residues. Germline V lookup: CDR1 LGHNA, CDR2 YNFKEQ. V was clipped by 1 base and J by 4 bases, with 14 bases between them. The CDR3 region is CASSQGDPTVNQPQHF. DNA for the CDR3: TGTGCCAGCAGCCAAGGGGATCCCACCGTTAATCAGCCCCAGCATTTT.

This chain connects TRBV9 to TRBJ2-7; 14 positions agree with TRBD2. V shed 4 bases, J shed 0 bases, and the junction held 6 bases outside the gene matches. The CDR3 extends over 17 amino acids. Germline V gene lookup returns CDR1 SGDLS and CDR2 YYNGEE. Written as DNA, the CDR3 is TGTGCCAGCAGCCCGGGGACTAGCGGGAGCGACTCCTACGAGCAGTACTTC. As protein: CASSPGTSGSDSYEQYF.

This clone was counted a few times. The chain joins TRBV9 to TRBJ2-3; no clear D. Germline assignment: CDR1 SGDLS and CDR2 YYNGEE. Trimming took 2 bases from V and 6 from J, leaving 16 bases between them. The CDR3 totals 15 residues. The DNA for the CDR3 is TGTGCCAGCAGCGTGTCACCCACCGCCGCCGATACGCAGTATTTT. This sequence encodes CASSVSPTAADTQYF. The whole variable domain, filled in from reference TRBV9 and TRBJ2-3, reads DSGVTQTPKHLITATGQRVTLRCSPRSGDLSVYWYQQSLDQGLQFLIQYYNGEERAKGNILERFSAQQFPDLHSELNLSSLELGDSALYFCASSVSPTAADTQYFGPGTRLTVL.

This clone was detected a few times. The V and J genes are TRBV9 and TRBJ2-1; 9 bases map to TRBD1. The CDR3 sequence is 15 residues long. Germline V gene lookup returns CDR1 SGDLS and CDR2 YYNGEE. The ends lost 2 bases at V and 5 bases at J; junction bases unmatched: 5. CDR3 residues: CASSVTGTGHNEQFF. The CDR3 nucleotides read TGTGCCAGCAGCGTCACAGGGACAGGGCACAATGAGCAGTTCTTC.

V is TRBV11-2 and J is TRBJ2-3, with a tentative D call TRBD2 (5 bases). There are 14 residues in the CDR3. Per the germline V gene, CDR1 is SGHAT and CDR2 is FQNNGV. The V gene lost 3 bases and the J gene lost 6 bases, with 13 bases spanning the gap. The CDR3 loop is CASSFTSAVDTQYF. Here the CDR3 DNA reads TGTGCCAGCAGCTTTACTAGTGCGGTGGATACGCAGTATTTT.

There are a few counts of this clone. The V and J genes are TRBV28 and TRBJ1-1, with no clear D. The germline V gene encodes CDR1 MDHEN and CDR2 SYDVKM. V gave up 6 bases and J gave up 1 base, with 12 bases separating them. The CDR3 consists of 14 residues. CDR3 in amino acids: CASRLSGPNTEAFF. The CDR3, as DNA: TGTGCCAGCAGGCTAAGTGGACCGAACACTGAAGCTTTCTTT.

This clone was recorded a few times. This sequence joins TRBV29-1 and TRBJ2-3; 10 bases line up with TRBD2. Germline V CDR1 and CDR2: SQVTM, ANQGSEA. The CDR3 consists of 15 residues. V gave up 3 bases and J gave up 0 bases; unmatched junction bases: 3. The CDR3 reads CSVDLAGGSTDTQYF. CDR3 nucleotide sequence: TGCAGCGTTGACTTAGCGGGAGGAAGCACAGATACGCAGTATTTT.

This clone was recorded only once. J is TRBJ2-5 and V is TRBV7-9; a possible D gene is TRBD2 (5 bases). Germline V CDR1 and CDR2: SEHNR, FQNEAQ (reference sequence). The CDR3 length is 15 residues. V was cut by 3 bases and J by 4 bases, with 15 bases left in between. The CDR3 nucleotides read TGTGCCAGCAGCTTCGAGCGGACGTTGGGAGAGACCCAGTACTTC. It is translated as CASSFERTLGETQYF.

This clone was counted between two and nine times. The chain couples TRBV29-1 to TRBJ2-1; no definite D call. V dropped 4 bases and J dropped 0 bases, with 10 bases sitting between them. Germline lookup yields CDR1 SQVTM and CDR2 ANQGSEA. CDR3 length: 14 amino acids. CDR3 bases: TGCAGCGTTGTCCTAGTGTCCTCCTACAATGAGCAGTTCTTC. It specifies CSVVLVSSYNEQFF.

This clone came up a few times. This chain joins TRBV6-1 and TRBJ2-7, with 7 bases identical to TRBD1. CDR3 length equals 15 residues. Losses at the gene ends were 7 bases for V and 2 bases for J; bases not matched to a gene: 11. Germline CDR1 and CDR2: MNHNS and SASEGT. This chain's CDR3 is CASTLAGGSTYEQYF. CDR3 nucleotides: TGTGCCAGCACTTTGGCAGGGGGATCCACCTACGAGCAGTACTTC.

Only one count was recorded for this clone. The chain couples TRBV5-1 to TRBJ1-5; TRBD1 matches 7 bases. Unmatched junction bases numbered 4, after V lost 4 bases and J lost 0 bases. The length of the CDR3 is 15 residues. Per germline, CDR1 SGHRS and CDR2 YFSETQ. The CDR3 spells CASSPTGNSNQPQHF. In nucleotides, the CDR3 is TGCGCCAGCAGCCCGACAGGGAATAGCAATCAGCCCCAGCATTTT. Supplemented by reference TRBV5-1 and TRBJ1-5, the full variable domain reads KAGVTQTPRYLIKTRGQQVTLSCSPISGHRSVSWYQQTPGQGLQFLFEYFSETQRNKGNFPGRFSGRQFSNSRSEMNVSTLELGDSALYLCASSPTGNSNQPQHFGDGTRLSIL.

As to this clone: In the same sample, other DNA sequences code for this CDR3. The gene calls are TRBV27 and TRBJ2-6; 7 nucleotides agree with TRBD1. V gave up 4 bases and J gave up 0 bases; unmatched junction bases: 0. The CDR3 spans 15 residues. CDR1 MNHEY and CDR2 SMNVEV come from the germline V gene (reference sequence). The chain's CDR3 is CASSSGGSGANVLTF. CDR3 sequence (DNA): TGTGCCAGCAGTTCAGGGGGCTCTGGGGCCAACGTCCTGACTTTC.

V usage is TRBV27 and J usage is TRBJ2-1, with D perhaps TRBD1 or TRBD2 (5 bases each). V was clipped by 5 bases and J by 0 bases, with 20 bases between them. The CDR3 spans 18 residues. CDR1 MNHEY and CDR2 SMNVEV come from the germline V gene (reference sequence). CDR3 nucleotides: TGTGCCAGCAGTGTTCCCCCAACTAGGGGAAGCTCCTACAATGAGCAGTTCTTC. Its protein is CASSVPPTRGSSYNEQFF.

This clone turned up a few times. The chain combines TRBV15 with TRBJ2-5, with a tentative D call TRBD2 (5 bases). Germline-derived CDR1 and CDR2 are LNHNV and YYDKDF (reference sequence). The CDR3 extends over 15 amino acids. The V end lost 0 bases, the J end lost 7 bases, and 15 bases lay between the germline ends. The CDR3 nucleotides read TGTGCCACCAGCAGAGATCGGGAAGAAACTGGGACCCAGTACTTC. Protein: CATSRDREETGTQYF. Complete variable domain (other parts from reference TRBV15 and TRBJ2-5): DAMVIQNPRYQVTQFGKPVTLSCSQTLNHNVMYWYQQKSSQAPKLLFHYYDKDFNNEADTPDNFQSRRPNTSFCFLDIRSPGLGDTAMYLCATSRDREETGTQYFGPGTRLLVL.

Note on this clone: At the DNA level, this CDR3 is encoded by other sequences in the same sample as well. This chain links TRBV30 with TRBJ2-1; D not certain. CDR3 size: 11 residues. V was clipped by 3 bases and J by 8 bases, with 8 bases between them. Germline CDR1 GTSNPN, CDR2 SVGIG (reference sequence). The CDR3 bases are TGTGCCTGGAGGGCGGTCGATGAGCAGTTCTTC. This codes for CAWRAVDEQFF.

V and J are TRBV13 and TRBJ2-7; TRBD1 might be the D (6 bases). CDR1 and CDR2 from the germline V gene are PRHDT and FYEKMQ (reference sequence). The CDR3 covers 15 residues. Trimming cost V 2 bases and J 2 bases, with 13 bases left between them. The CDR3 loop reads CASSLSRTAPYEQYF. CDR3 nucleotides: TGTGCCAGCAGCTTATCCCGGACAGCCCCCTACGAGCAGTACTTC. Full variable domain (rest looked up from reference TRBV13 and TRBJ2-7): AAGVIQSPRHLIKEKRETATLKCYPIPRHDTVYWYQQGPGQDPQFLISFYEKMQSDKGSIPDRFSAQQFSDYHSELNMSSLELGDSALYFCASSLSRTAPYEQYFGPGTRLTVT.

There are a few counts of this clone. The chain's CDR3 is CASSLGHAGTYEQYF. The CDR3 DNA is TGCGCCAGCAGCCTCGGGCACGCCGGAACCTACGAGCAGTACTTC. The J gene is TRBJ2-7, the V gene TRBV4-1; D remains unclear. Germline V CDR1 and CDR2: MGHRA, YSYEKL. Trimming left V 4 bases short and J 2 bases short, with 15 bases between. The CDR3 spans 15 residues.

Notes on this clone: This may be a read error: a much more frequent sequence differs by one nucleotide. The same CDR3 also results from other DNA sequences found in this sample. Here the CDR3 reads CASSLGGARSSYEQYF. The CDR3 nucleotides read TGTGCCAGCAGCTTAGGGGGGGCGAGGAGCTCCTACGAGCAGTACTTC. The chain joins TRBV7-2 to TRBJ2-7; tentatively, D is TRBD1 or TRBD2 (6 bases each). V dropped 1 base and J dropped 0 bases, with 13 bases sitting between them. The CDR3 has 16 residues. CDR1 SGHTA and CDR2 FQGNSA come from the germline V gene.

This clone was counted a few times. The genes are TRBV14 and TRBJ1-4, with a possible D match to TRBD1 (5 bases). V lost 4 bases to trimming and J lost 2 bases, with 14 bases between them. This CDR3 is built from 16 residues. In germline, CDR1 is SGHDN, CDR2 FVKESK. CDR3 protein: CASSPWGRGTNEKLFF. CDR3 nucleotides: TGTGCCAGCAGCCCTTGGGGCCGCGGCACTAATGAAAAACTGTTTTTT.

The chain recombines TRBV28 with TRBJ1-1; 8 bases agree with TRBD1. Germline values: CDR1 MDHEN, CDR2 SYDVKM. The CDR3 length is 17 residues. V dropped 1 base and J dropped 5; count of bases not matched to a gene: 12. In DNA form, the CDR3 reads TGTGCCAGCAGTTTATCCGGACAGGGTAGGTCGGGGACTGAAGCTTTCTTT. It translates to CASSLSGQGRSGTEAFF. The whole variable domain, remainder taken from reference TRBV28 and TRBJ1-1, is DVKVTQSSRYLVKRTGEKVFLECVQDMDHENMFWYRQDPGLGLRLIYFSYDVKMKEKGDIPEGYSVSREKKERFSLILESASTNQTSMYLCASSLSGQGRSGTEAFFGQGTRLTVV.

This clone has a handful of counts. This chain uses TRBV28 with TRBJ2-1; 7 bases line up with TRBD2. V lost 7 bases to trimming and J lost 2 bases; unmatched junction nucleotides: 8. From germline, CDR1 is MDHEN and CDR2 SYDVKM. CDR3 size: 15 residues. DNA for the CDR3: TGTGCCAGCATAGATGGCGGGACTACCTACAATGAGCAGTTCTTC. This translates into CASIDGGTTYNEQFF. Full variable domain (rest looked up from reference TRBV28 and TRBJ2-1): DVKVTQSSRYLVKRTGEKVFLECVQDMDHENMFWYRQDPGLGLRLIYFSYDVKMKEKGDIPEGYSVSREKKERFSLILESASTNQTSMYLCASIDGGTTYNEQFFGPGTRLTVL.